The 25 T cell receptor beta chains below were found in one sample sequenced in a study of cytomegalovirus exposure and HLA in healthy donors. Vbeta (60) and Jbeta (13) primers were used in the PCR. Profiled with immunoSEQ multiplex PCR; TCRdb holds only in-frame clones, not every one. The sample contains some 200,000 clones, roughly 70% of which appear only once. The sample taken for sequencing was PBMCs. These receptors were taken from a woman in her 30s in good health and CMV-seronegative.

In its sample, this clone was seen once. This chain connects TRBV7-3 to TRBJ1-4; D ambiguous. This CDR3 is 16 amino acids long. Germline V gene data show CDR1 as SGHTA and CDR2 as FQGTGA. V dropped 3 bases and J dropped 0 bases, with 11 bases sitting between them. The CDR3 loop reads CASSFEDPPTNEKLFF. CDR3 bases: TGTGCCAGCAGCTTTGAGGATCCTCCAACTAATGAAAAACTGTTTTTT.

V is TRBV5-1 and J is TRBJ2-7; 7 nucleotides agree with TRBD2. V dropped 2 bases and J dropped 2; count of bases not matched to a gene: 7. This CDR3 is 15 amino acids long. Germline CDR1 is SGHRS and CDR2 is YFSETQ. Here the CDR3 reads CASSFGGMFAYEQYF. In DNA form, the CDR3 reads TGCGCCAGCAGCTTCGGGGGGATGTTCGCCTACGAGCAGTACTTC.

V gene TRBV30 combines with J gene TRBJ2-2; perhaps TRBD2 as D (5 bases). V was trimmed by 1 base and J by 7 bases, leaving 7 bases between them. Germline V gene sequence: CDR1 GTSNPN, CDR2 SVGIG (reference sequence). This CDR3 comprises 12 residues. The CDR3 DNA reads TGTGCCTGGAGTGCGGACTTCGGGGAGCTGTTTTTT. Residues: CAWSADFGELFF.

The rearrangement uses TRBV7-2 and TRBJ2-7, with TRBD1 identical over 8 bases. Germline assignment: CDR1 SGHTA and CDR2 FQGNSA. J gave up 3 bases and V 5 bases, and 9 bases lay outside the gene matches. This CDR3 comprises 15 residues. CDR3 amino acids: CASSLQTGELYEQYF. CDR3 coding DNA: TGTGCCAGCAGCCTACAGACAGGGGAACTCTACGAGCAGTACTTC.

The chain joins TRBV2 to TRBJ2-7, with 10 bases that match TRBD1. Germline values: CDR1 SNHLY, CDR2 FYNNEI. This CDR3 has 13 amino acids. The V and J ends lost 10 bases and 5 bases, in that order; junction bases with no gene match: 8. DNA for the CDR3: TGTGCCACCAACCGGGACAGGGGCAACGAGCAGTACTTC. Protein sequence: CATNRDRGNEQYF.

V usage is TRBV2 and J usage is TRBJ1-5, with D maybe TRBD1 (5 bases). The CDR3 is 15 amino acids. Germline CDR1 and CDR2: SNHLY and FYNNEI. V lost 2 bases and J 11 bases, leaving 19 bases between the germline ends. CDR3 sequence reads: CASSESVGRGRAQHF. Here the CDR3 DNA reads TGTGCCAGCAGTGAAAGCGTAGGGAGGGGACGAGCCCAGCATTTT.

The V call is TRBV6-1, the J call TRBJ2-7, with a weak D call TRBD1 (6 bases). Germline loops: CDR1 MNHNS, CDR2 SASEGT. Trimming cost V 7 bases and J 1 base, with 11 bases left between them. The CDR3 is 13 residues long. CDR3 DNA sequence: TGTGCCAGCATGGGGGCGCCATCCTACGAGCAGTACTTC. Residues: CASMGAPSYEQYF.

The chain uses TRBV18 and TRBJ2-7, with 7 bases lining up with TRBD1. The CDR3 totals 15 residues. Germline V gives CDR1 KGHSH, CDR2 LQKENI. Germline trimming cut 2 bases from V and 6 bases from J; bases unmatched to any gene: 10. In nucleotides, the CDR3 is TGTGCCAGCTCACCAAGACAGGGAATTCGAGGCGAGCAGTACTTC. Its translation: CASSPRQGIRGEQYF.

Details on this clone: In the same sample, other DNA sequences code for this CDR3. This chain connects TRBV5-8 to TRBJ1-2, with 9 positions matching TRBD1. The CDR3 covers 13 residues. Looked up from germline, CDR1 is SGHTS and CDR2 is YDEGEE. V was clipped by 4 bases and J by 4 bases; unmatched bases: 2. CDR3 residues: CASSPTGGYGYTF. In nucleotides, the CDR3 is TGTGCCAGCAGCCCGACAGGGGGCTATGGCTACACCTTC.

CDR3: CASSYSIRAAGELFF. The CDR3, as DNA: TGTGCCAGCAGTTACTCTATCAGGGCGGCCGGGGAGCTGTTTTTT. This chain joins TRBV6-5 and TRBJ2-2; tentative D call: TRBD1 (5 bases). Germline loops: CDR1 MNHEY, CDR2 SVGAGI. This CDR3 has 15 amino acids. V lost 0 bases and J 6 bases, leaving 11 bases between the germline ends.

This sequence joins TRBV19 and TRBJ1-4; possibly TRBD1 for D (5 bases). Germline V lookup: CDR1 LNHDA, CDR2 SQIVND (reference sequence). V lost 4 bases and J lost 4, with 13 bases in between. The CDR3 sequence is 15 residues long. The CDR3 nucleotides are TGTGCCAGTAGTAAGCGTCGGCAGGGTAATGAAAAACTGTTTTTT. Encoded protein: CASSKRRQGNEKLFF. Full variable domain (missing parts from reference TRBV19 and TRBJ1-4): DGGITQSPKYLFRKEGQNVTLSCEQNLNHDAMYWYRQDPGQGLRLIYYSQIVNDFQKGDIAEGYSVSREKKESFPLTVTSAQKNPTAFYLCASSKRRQGNEKLFFGSGTQLSVL.

This chain uses TRBV19 with TRBJ1-2, with TRBD1 identical over 7 bases. Germline-derived CDR1 and CDR2 are LNHDA and SQIVND (reference sequence). This CDR3 region has 15 residues. V was pared by 0 bases and J by 7 bases, with 8 bases of the junction left unmatched. In DNA form, the CDR3 reads TGTGCCAGTAGTATAGATCGGACAGGAGTAGGTGGCTACACCTTC. Protein sequence: CASSIDRTGVGGYTF.

This chain joins TRBV7-8 and TRBJ1-2; D is unresolved. Trimming cost V 2 bases and J 2 bases, with 27 bases left between them. The CDR3 spans 20 residues. Germline loops: CDR1 SGHVS, CDR2 FQNEAQ. The CDR3 nucleotides read TGTGCCAGCAGCTTATACCCGTCGTCAGGTAGAACCAGACGCAACTATGGCTACACCTTC. Protein product: CASSLYPSSGRTRRNYGYTF. The variable domain in full, with the rest retrieved from reference TRBV7-8 and TRBJ1-2, is GAGVSQSPRYKVAKRGQDVALRCDPISGHVSLFWYQQALGQGPEFLTYFQNEAQLDKSGLPSDRFFAERPEGSVSTLKIQRTQQEDSAVYLCASSLYPSSGRTRRNYGYTFGSGTRLTVV.

The V call is TRBV11-2, the J call TRBJ2-1; 11 positions agree with TRBD2. There are 16 residues in the CDR3. Germline trimming cut 5 bases from V and 4 bases from J; bases unmatched to any gene: 7. The germline gives CDR1 SGHAT, CDR2 FQNNGV. CDR3 amino acids: CASSTPGTSGYNEQFF. CDR3 DNA: TGTGCCAGCAGCACCCCCGGGACTAGCGGTTACAATGAGCAGTTCTTC.

The chain has TRBV6-4 and TRBJ2-1; D not certain. Germline V gene lookup returns CDR1 MRHNA and CDR2 SNTAGT. The CDR3 has 15 amino acids. Between the trimmed V and J ends, which lost 6 bases and 0 bases, there was a span of 12 bases. The CDR3 loop is CASSPNFNSYNEQFF. The CDR3 DNA follows: TGTGCCAGCAGCCCTAACTTCAACTCCTACAATGAGCAGTTCTTC.

This clone was seen only a few times. This chain joins TRBV23-1 and TRBJ1-1; D is uncertain. TRBV23-1 is designated an ORF whose function remains uncertain. This CDR3 spans 14 amino acids. Trimming removed 2 bases at V and 1 base at J, with 8 bases between. The CDR3 bases are TGCGCCAGCAGTCAAGGTGGGAGGAACACTGAAGCTTTCTTT. Protein sequence: CASSQGGRNTEAFF.

The chain carries TRBV5-1 and TRBJ1-1, with D perhaps TRBD1 (6 bases). Trimming removed 3 bases from V and 8 bases from J, with 17 bases in between. This CDR3 comprises 14 residues. CDR1 is SGHRS and CDR2 is YFSETQ in the germline V gene. CDR3 region: CASSWIQGATEAFF. The CDR3 nucleotides are TGCGCCAGCAGCTGGATACAGGGAGCGACCGAAGCTTTCTTT.

V and J are TRBV9 and TRBJ2-3; possibly TRBD1 for D (5 bases). There are 17 residues in the CDR3. Per germline, CDR1 SGDLS and CDR2 YYNGEE. Trimming shortened V by 0 bases and J by 6 bases, and 20 bases separated the two germline ends. Here the CDR3 reads CASSVVGAGPAADTQYF. The DNA for the CDR3 is TGTGCCAGCAGCGTAGTTGGGGCTGGTCCAGCAGCGGATACGCAGTATTTT.

The CDR3 spells CASSLRGPGLAGLAKNIQYF. As DNA, the CDR3 is TGTGCCAGTAGTCTCAGGGGTCCGGGACTAGCGGGTTTAGCCAAAAACATTCAGTACTTC. The chain has TRBV19 and TRBJ2-4; 12 bases fit TRBD2. The ends lost 5 bases at V and 0 bases at J; junction bases unmatched: 14. The CDR3 sequence is 20 residues long. Germline V lookup: CDR1 LNHDA, CDR2 SQIVND (reference sequence).

This clone occurred a few times. The chain joins TRBV2 to TRBJ2-7; 10 bases map to TRBD1. Losses at the gene ends were 7 bases for V and 2 bases for J; bases not matched to a gene: 5. Germline CDR1 SNHLY, CDR2 FYNNEI. The CDR3 extends over 14 amino acids. In nucleotides, the CDR3 is TGTGCCAGCATATGGGACAGGGGTCCCTACGAGCAGTACTTC. Protein product: CASIWDRGPYEQYF.

This clone was counted between two and nine times. This chain joins TRBV10-2 and TRBJ1-1; D gene ambiguous. Trimming left V 4 bases short and J 7 bases short, with 13 bases between. The CDR3 has 13 amino acids. Germline loops: CDR1 WSHSY, CDR2 SAAADI. DNA of the CDR3: TGCGCCAGCAGTGGTGGGTCATACTATGAAGCTTTCTTT. This gives the protein CASSGGSYYEAFF.

V is TRBV9 and J is TRBJ1-4; weak D call: TRBD1 (5 bases). V lost 8 bases and J lost 3, with 8 bases in between. Per germline, CDR1 SGDLS and CDR2 YYNGEE. The CDR3 covers 12 residues. DNA for the CDR3: TGTGCCAGAGACAGCCCTAATGAAAAACTGTTTTTT. It is translated as CARDSPNEKLFF.

This chain connects TRBV27 to TRBJ1-5; D remains unclear. V was clipped by 6 bases and J by 7 bases, with 16 bases between them. Germline V gives CDR1 MNHEY, CDR2 SMNVEV (reference sequence). This CDR3 contains 14 residues. Here the CDR3 reads CASSSAGRGQPQHF. The CDR3 DNA is TGTGCCAGCAGCTCTGCGGGAAGAGGACAGCCCCAGCATTTT.

The rearrangement uses TRBV9 and TRBJ2-7; possible D gene TRBD1, 7 bases. Germline lookup yields CDR1 SGDLS and CDR2 YYNGEE. Trimming removed 1 base from V and 1 base from J, with 21 bases in between. There are 18 residues in the CDR3. The CDR3 DNA reads TGTGCCAGCAGCGTAAACCCGAGCGGCGGGACAGAGTCCTACGAGCAGTACTTC. Protein sequence: CASSVNPSGGTESYEQYF.

The V gene is TRBV7-6, the J gene TRBJ2-6; 9 bases match TRBD1. Germline V lookup: CDR1 SGHVS, CDR2 FNYEAQ. V lost 1 base and J lost 1; bases outside the gene matches: 8. The CDR3 has 19 residues. Here the CDR3 reads CASSLVPGQGRSGANVLTF. For the CDR3, the DNA is TGTGCCAGCAGCTTAGTCCCGGGACAGGGAAGGTCTGGGGCCAACGTCCTGACTTTC.